This TCR beta chain was sequenced in a study of molecular identifiers for immune sequencing clone quantification. Whole-study context: RNA from approximately 20,000 or 98,000 naive CD8 cells was split five ways in replicates, with four sequenced. Overall study results and limits: Clones above 20 RNA copies contained over 99% of effector molecules and under 1% of naive molecules.

TCRdb reprocessed the PCR reads with MiXCR, giving one entry per CDR3 protein. The repertoire consists of about 640,000 distinct CDR3 sequences, with 20% occurring once and the leading ten covering under 0.95%. This clonotype was found a few times. Its target is unknown. CDR3 length equals 13 residues. Germline CDR1 is SGHAT and CDR2 is FQNNGV. V was cut by 4 bases and J by 15 bases, with 19 bases left in between. The receptor's source is a human donor in good health. Some libraries in this study had Jurkat cell RNA spiked in. Specimen: naive CD8+ T cells from blood, with Jurkat cell RNA spiked in. Sample subset: FACS-sorted CD8+CD4-CCR7+CD45RA+ naive T cells. The chain carries TRBV11-2 and TRBJ1-5, with D perhaps matching TRBD1 (6 bases). In DNA form, the CDR3 reads TGTGCCAGCAGCTCAGGCGGGGGGGGGGGGCGGCATTTT. Translated, it gives CASSSGGGGGRHF.